A single T cell receptor beta chain is shown here with its context. Its binding antigen is unknown. Base qualities are not provided; no much larger clone lies one nucleotide away. The germline V gene yields SGHRS for CDR1 and YFSETQ for CDR2. V and J lose 0 bases and 4 bases, and a span of 13 bases separates them. Taken from cysteine to phenylalanine, the CDR3 has 15 residues. Just the 45-base CDR3 DNA is kept, in frame starting at base 1. This specimen belongs to a study of a mutant IDH1 vaccine in newly diagnosed glioma listed by TCRdb under 2021. General notes on the study: In the chemotherapy-containing groups, vaccination started alongside temozolomide cycles, whereas in patients who had radiotherapy alone it started 4-6 weeks after radiotherapy. Before enrollment, most patients had been given radiochemotherapy with temozolomide as standard therapy, while the rest had received either radiotherapy alone or temozolomide alone. Visit V12 was the week-35 safety follow-up and visit V13 was the week-47 end of study. Peripheral blood was collected at six visits: V03 (baseline), V05, V07, V10, V12 and V13. The approximately 32 treated patients were around 60% male and around 40% female, with a mean age of approximately 38 years. For exploratory analyses, longitudinal TCRB deep sequencing was carried out in roughly 25 treated patients wherever samples were available. Broader findings and caveats from the paper: Availability determined which PBMC samples were chosen for TCRB deep sequencing. The authors stated that sample limitations prevented analyses of patient blood samples from being reproduced. Vaccine-induced immune responses across multiple MHC alleles were detected in 93.3% of patients. Pseudoprogression seemed to be unrelated to changes in the top peripheral T cell clonotypes found by TCRB sequencing.

The library relied on the immunoSEQ multiplex PCR assay. Rearranged TCR beta chain sequences were amplified using the hsTCRB Kit according to the manufacturer's protocol. An Illumina MiSeq was used to sequence the TCRB libraries. Per the authors' processing: Demultiplexing, trimming and gene mapping were performed with the kit vendor's proprietary platform. TCRdb's version of the immuneACCESS table is confined to in-frame rearrangements and falls short of the full clone set. An unresolved V gene accounts for under half of the shortfall where checked; the remainder is of unknown origin. From that table come the V and J calls and clone size; the DNA was used to work out D and trimming. The sample records 58,000 or so clones, roughly four fifths of which are singletons. The top ten clones comprise approximately 3.5% of the sample. The time point label, read with the paper, signifies: week 47, end of study. Each vaccine dose, consisting of 300 ug of a 20-mer mutant IDH1 peptide in Montanide, was administered subcutaneously with topical imiquimod. Patients were given eight vaccinations, in weeks 1, 3, 5, 7, 11, 15, 19 and 23, which matched visits V03 through V10. Newly diagnosed WHO grade 3 or 4 IDH1-mutant astrocytomas showing loss of nuclear ATRX were present in the donors. The samples were drawn from NOA16, a multicentre, single-arm, open-label phase I trial in Germany that tested a mutant IDH1 peptide vaccine in humans for the first time. Genomic DNA for TCRB sequencing was extracted from EDTA blood using the DNeasy Blood and Tissue Kit.

The V and J segments used are TRBV5-1 and TRBJ1-1, with the D gene call left open. Here the sequenced sample was PBMCs, taken from a glioma patient whose treatment included an IDH1 peptide vaccine. This sequence was found in a woman between 45 and 65 years old with glioma. The DNA reads as follows: TGCGCCAGCAGCTTGGGGAGGGAATTGAGCACTGAAGCTTTCTTT. This gives the protein CASSLGRELSTEAFF.